A selection of T cell receptor beta chains follows, all from one sample in a study of T cells in localized non-small cell lung cancer. Data came from immunoSEQ multiplex PCR; TCRdb stores just in-frame clones and leaves some out. The sample has 75,000 to 95,000 clones, around 81% seen once. This sample comprised PBMCs, obtained before any cancer treatment. The receptors come from a man aged 40-75 years with stage II squamous cell lung carcinoma. Both conserved end residues are part of each CDR3. Fields, in order: V gene, D gene, clone size, J gene, CDR3 protein, CDR3 DNA. A D gene is named only where the DNA matches it firmly. The size entry is marked missing in some rows and otherwise reads once, few, many or a size class.

TRBV6-1,.,once,TRBJ1-2,CASSEVGGGASGYTF,TGTGCCAGCAGTGAAGTAGGGGGGGGCGCGAGTGGCTACACCTTC
TRBV30,.,.,TRBJ2-2,CAWISREGAAGELFF,TGTGCCTGGATTTCTAGAGAGGGAGCGGCCGGGGAGCTGTTTTTT
TRBV7-2,.,.,TRBJ2-1,CASSSSRADEQFF,TGTGCCAGCAGCTCCTCGAGGGCGGATGAGCAGTTCTTC
TRBV28,.,.,TRBJ2-5,CASSPLLDSGGEQYF,TGTGCCAGCAGTCCCCTCCTGGACTCGGGCGGGGAGCAGTACTTC
TRBV7-2,.,.,TRBJ1-6,CASSQLQGSRSPLHF,TGTGCCAGCAGCCAACTGCAGGGGTCTAGGTCACCCCTCCACTTT
TRBV27,.,once,TRBJ2-1,CASSPGGPINEQFF,TGTGCCAGCAGCCCCGGGGGGCCGATCAATGAGCAGTTCTTC
TRBV5-1,.,.,TRBJ2-6,CASSLSTVSGANVLTF,TGCGCCAGCAGCTTGTCAACCGTCTCTGGGGCCAACGTCCTGACTTTC
TRBV5-3,.,once,TRBJ1-5,CARRREGTQPQHF,TGTGCCCGGCGGAGGGAAGGTACTCAGCCCCAGCATTTT
TRBV7-2,.,.,TRBJ2-7,CASSPGQRTYEQYF,TGTGCCAGCAGCCCCGGACAACGGACCTACGAGCAGTACTTC
TRBV5-1,TRBD2,once,TRBJ2-3,CASSLGGTDTQYF,TGCGCCAGCAGCCTCGGGGGGACAGATACGCAGTATTTT
TRBV28,TRBD1,.,TRBJ1-4,CASSPDRDWDEKLFF,TGTGCCAGCAGCCCCGACAGGGATTGGGATGAAAAACTGTTTTTT
TRBV15,TRBD2,.,TRBJ2-1,CATSRDTAGGQGEQFF,TGTGCCACCAGCAGAGACACAGCGGGGGGCCAAGGTGAGCAGTTCTTC
TRBV7-2,TRBD2,.,TRBJ2-1,CASSTQGAGLINEQFF,TGTGCCAGCAGCACCCAAGGAGCGGGGTTAATCAATGAGCAGTTCTTC
TRBV19,.,.,TRBJ1-1,CASSILGWNTEAFF,TGTGCCAGTAGTATTCTGGGTTGGAACACTGAAGCTTTCTTT
TRBV30,.,.,TRBJ1-3,CAWRTVVRPWNTIYF,TGTGCCTGGAGGACCGTAGTCAGGCCCTGGAACACCATATATTTT
TRBV5-1,.,.,TRBJ2-7,CASSPASYEQYF,TGCGCCAGCAGCCCCGCCTCCTACGAGCAGTACTTC
TRBV7-2,TRBD1,.,TRBJ1-5,CASSFRQGPSNQPQHF,TGTGCCAGCAGCTTCCGACAGGGGCCTAGCAATCAGCCCCAGCATTTT
TRBV4-2,TRBD2,.,TRBJ2-2,CASSQDSGSGSGELFF,TGTGCCAGCAGCCAAGATAGCGGGAGTGGGTCCGGGGAGCTGTTTTTT
TRBV27,.,once,TRBJ1-5,CASSLLQGQPQHF,TGTGCCAGCAGTTTATTACAGGGTCAGCCCCAGCATTTT
TRBV28,.,.,TRBJ2-5,CASRLGGFQETQYF,TGTGCCAGCAGGCTGGGCGGGTTCCAAGAGACCCAGTACTTC
TRBV9,TRBD2,.,TRBJ2-3,CASSVEAGLTQYF,TGTGCCAGCAGCGTAGAAGCGGGACTTACGCAGTATTTT
TRBV10-3,.,.,TRBJ2-1,CAISPGTLKYNEQFF,TGTGCCATCAGTCCCGGGACCTTAAAGTACAATGAGCAGTTCTTC
TRBV10-3,TRBD1,.,TRBJ2-1,CAIKGQYNEQFF,TGTGCCATCAAGGGACAGTACAATGAGCAGTTCTTC
TRBV4-1,.,few,TRBJ1-3,CASSQSLGRPGNTIYF,TGCGCCAGCAGCCAATCGTTGGGAAGGCCTGGAAACACCATATATTTT
TRBV29-1,.,.,TRBJ2-6,CSVEDNIRGANVLTF,TGCAGCGTTGAAGATAATATTCGTGGGGCCAACGTCCTGACTTTC
TRBV4-3,TRBD1,.,TRBJ1-2,CASSPTGTGVDGYTF,TGCGCCAGCAGCCCGACCGGGACAGGGGTCGATGGCTACACCTTC
TRBV30,TRBD2,.,TRBJ2-2,CARGGRGLAGELFF,TGTGCCCGGGGGGGCAGGGGACTCGCCGGGGAGCTGTTTTTT
TRBV6-5,TRBD2,.,TRBJ2-7,CASRPPTSGSREQYF,TGTGCCAGCAGACCCCCGACTAGCGGGAGTCGGGAGCAGTACTTC
TRBV7-3,.,.,TRBJ2-2,CASSLSTGTLGGELFF,TGTGCCAGCAGCTTATCGACCGGGACTTTGGGCGGGGAGCTGTTTTTT
TRBV10-3,TRBD1,.,TRBJ1-5,CATSGTGVNQPQHF,TGTGCCACCTCGGGAACAGGGGTAAATCAGCCCCAGCATTTT
TRBV7-9,.,.,TRBJ2-5,CASSLGQASYQETQYF,TGTGCCAGCAGTCTAGGTCAGGCCTCGTACCAAGAGACCCAGTACTTC
TRBV30,.,.,TRBJ2-3,CAWSRDADTQYF,TGTGCCTGGAGCAGGGACGCAGATACGCAGTATTTT
TRBV18,TRBD2,.,TRBJ2-7,CASSQGLAGVYEQYF,TGTGCCAGCTCACAAGGACTAGCGGGAGTCTACGAGCAGTACTTC
TRBV7-9,.,.,TRBJ1-5,CASSPLWDNQPQHF,TGTGCCAGCAGTCCCTTGTGGGACAATCAGCCCCAGCATTTT
TRBV5-1,TRBD1,.,TRBJ2-1,CASSPPRPLTGKAYNEQFF,TGCGCCAGCAGCCCACCCCGGCCTCTGACAGGGAAGGCCTACAATGAGCAGTTCTTC
TRBV7-2,.,.,TRBJ2-5,CASSVTGITRQTQYF,TGTGCCAGCAGCGTAACCGGGATCACGAGACAGACCCAGTACTTC
TRBV28,TRBD1,.,TRBJ1-2,CASSVYPGQGGYGYTF,TGTGCCAGCAGTGTCTACCCGGGACAGGGGGGCTATGGCTACACCTTC
TRBV11-1,.,many,TRBJ1-6,CASSPGPNSPLHF,TGTGCCAGCAGCCCGGGACCTAATTCACCCCTCCACTTT